A selection of T cell receptor beta chains follows, all from one sample in a study of brain T cells in children with intractable seizures. Data came from immunoSEQ multiplex PCR; TCRdb stores just in-frame clones and leaves some out. The sample contains around 80,000 clones, about 90% of which appear only once. The input for sequencing was peripheral blood, taken at surgery. Receptors originate from a girl aged 2 to 10 with Rasmussen encephalitis and intractable seizures. The CDR3 runs from the conserved cysteine through the conserved F or W. Fields, in order: V gene, J gene, D gene, CDR3 protein. The D gene is left open where the match is weak.

>TRBV2|TRBJ1-6|NA
CASNEDRRAKHF
>TRBV29-1|TRBJ1-1|NA
CSVENGAVEAFF
>TRBV28|TRBJ2-2|TRBD1
CASFQSGTGNTGELFF
>TRBV2|TRBJ2-3|NA
CASSESAGPGNTQYF
>TRBV19|TRBJ2-3|NA
CASSAGTSTDTQYF
>TRBV7-9|TRBJ1-1|TRBD1
CASIPTGGLAEAFF
>TRBV13|TRBJ1-2|NA
CASSWSNYGYTF
>TRBV19|TRBJ1-2|TRBD1
CASSIAPGGYGYTF
>TRBV10-1|TRBJ1-1|NA
CASSEGDRAFF
>TRBV7-9|TRBJ2-7|NA
CASSLTSREQYF
>TRBV4-1|TRBJ2-7|NA
CASRSYEQYF
>TRBV7-6|TRBJ2-5|TRBD2
CASSLTRTSGRGETQYF
>TRBV19|TRBJ2-7|NA
CASSIRGEQYF
>TRBV4-1|TRBJ1-4|NA
CASSQVLNEKLFF
>TRBV6-1|TRBJ2-3|TRBD1
CASSAGQGWGTDTQYF
>TRBV5-1|TRBJ2-3|NA
CASSLGGPDTQYF